The 17 T cell receptor beta chains below come from one sample, sequenced in a study of blood T cell repertoires in COVID-19. Some clones are missing from TCRdb's copy, which holds only in-frame ones; the method was immunoSEQ multiplex PCR. Of tens of thousands of clones listed, roughly 78% are singletons. Sequencing used peripheral blood. The receptors here all came from a human donor in a cohort sampled during active COVID-19.

The genes are TRBV29-1 and TRBJ1-2; a possible D gene is TRBD1 (6 bases). Germline V lookup: CDR1 SQVTM, CDR2 ANQGSEA. V gave up 7 bases and J gave up 4 bases, with 22 bases separating them. CDR3 size: 15 residues. The CDR3: CSDHRQASNVYGYTF. The CDR3 nucleotides are TGCAGCGACCATCGACAGGCATCAAATGTCTATGGCTACACCTTC.

The chain combines TRBV5-1 with TRBJ1-2; 11 positions agree with TRBD1. Trimming at V came to 4 bases and at J to 8 bases, leaving 4 bases not matched to a gene. Germline-derived CDR1 and CDR2 are SGHRS and YFSETQ. The CDR3 contains 13 residues. CDR3 protein: CASSPDRGQGYTF. The CDR3 region has the DNA TGCGCCAGCAGCCCGGACAGGGGGCAAGGCTACACCTTC. Together with reference TRBV5-1 and TRBJ1-2, the CDR3 gives the full variable domain: KAGVTQTPRYLIKTRGQQVTLSCSPISGHRSVSWYQQTPGQGLQFLFEYFSETQRNKGNFPGRFSGRQFSNSRSEMNVSTLELGDSALYLCASSPDRGQGYTFGSGTRLTVV.

The V call is TRBV5-1, the J call TRBJ2-3; weak D call: TRBD1 (6 bases). The CDR3 consists of 16 residues. Germline V CDR1 and CDR2: SGHRS, YFSETQ. Trimming stripped 4 bases from V and 0 bases from J, with 15 bases between. CDR3 coding DNA: TGCGCCAGCAGCAGTACAGGGTTACGTAGCACAGATACGCAGTATTTT. It translates to CASSSTGLRSTDTQYF.

The chain uses TRBV6-5 and TRBJ2-7; possibly TRBD2 for D (6 bases). V lost 0 bases, J lost 2 bases, and 8 bases lay in between. This CDR3 is built from 14 residues. The germline V gene has CDR1 MNHEY and CDR2 SVGAGI. The CDR3 region has the DNA TGTGCCAGCAGTTACTCGTGGAGGGCCTACGAGCAGTACTTC. Amino acids: CASSYSWRAYEQYF.

This clone came up a few times. The rearrangement uses TRBV3-1 (or the pseudogene TRBV3-2) and TRBJ2-7, with D possibly matching TRBD1 (5 bases). Germline V gene lookup returns CDR1 LGHDT and CDR2 YNNKEL (reference sequence). V lost 1 base, J lost 8 bases, and 6 bases lay in between. The CDR3 is 11 amino acids. CDR3: CASSQGQKQYF. The CDR3 DNA sequence: TGTGCCAGCAGCCAAGGACAGAAGCAGTACTTC.

The V call is TRBV23-1, the J call TRBJ1-5; TRBD1 aligns across 9 bases. TRBV23-1 is recorded as an ORF, its role being uncertain. The CDR3 sequence is 19 residues long. The V and J ends lost 1 base and 5 bases, in that order; junction bases with no gene match: 15. CDR3 DNA: TGCGCCAGCAGTCAATTTGTGGGACAGGGATGTATGGGGGATCAGCCCCAGCATTTT. This gives the protein CASSQFVGQGCMGDQPQHF.

The chain employs TRBV30 and TRBJ1-1; D ambiguous. Per germline, CDR1 GTSNPN and CDR2 SVGIG (reference sequence). There are 13 residues in the CDR3. V was clipped by 3 bases and J by 0 bases, with 8 bases between them. CDR3 residues: CAWSTVMNTEAFF. In nucleotides, the CDR3 is TGTGCCTGGAGCACAGTAATGAACACTGAAGCTTTCTTT.

The V gene is TRBV20-1, the J gene TRBJ1-2; D perhaps matches TRBD1 (5 bases). The V and J ends lost 3 bases and 8 bases respectively, with 19 bases between them. Germline assignment: CDR1 DFQATT and CDR2 SNEGSKA (reference sequence). There are 14 residues in the CDR3. The DNA of the CDR3 is TGCAGTGCTAGTCCCGACGCCGGGACTCTGGGCTACACCTTC. Translated, it gives CSASPDAGTLGYTF.

The genes are TRBV5-1 and TRBJ2-1, with 8 bases identical to TRBD1. The CDR3 is made up of 14 amino acids. CDR1 is SGHRS, CDR2 YFSETQ, per germline. J lost 0 bases, V lost 9 bases, and 5 bases had no gene match. CDR3 loop: CATQQGDSYNEQFF. For the CDR3, the DNA is TGCGCCACACAACAGGGGGACTCCTACAATGAGCAGTTCTTC. The entire variable domain, with the rest obtained from reference TRBV5-1 and TRBJ2-1, is as follows: KAGVTQTPRYLIKTRGQQVTLSCSPISGHRSVSWYQQTPGQGLQFLFEYFSETQRNKGNFPGRFSGRQFSNSRSEMNVSTLELGDSALYLCATQQGDSYNEQFFGPGTRLTVL.

A single count supports this clone. V gene TRBV12-3 or TRBV12-4 combines with J gene TRBJ2-7; no clear D gene. V was clipped by 3 bases and J by 4 bases, with 10 bases between them. The CDR3 covers 13 residues. The CDR3 DNA sequence: TGTGCCAGCAGTTTCGGTCAGGTTTACGAGCAGTACTTC. It specifies CASSFGQVYEQYF.

In this sample, this clone turned up once. The chain couples TRBV5-1 to TRBJ2-5; 7 bases are shared with TRBD2. With 0 bases clipped from V and 1 base from J, the junction kept 6 bases outside the gene matches. The CDR3 is made up of 16 amino acids. Looked up from germline, CDR1 is SGHRS and CDR2 is YFSETQ. The CDR3 nucleotides read TGCGCCAGCAGCTTGGGCCCCGGCGGGGGCCAAGAGACCCAGTACTTC. Translating gives CASSLGPGGGQETQYF.

This clone appeared a single time. The chain is built from TRBV5-1 and TRBJ2-3; 7 nucleotides agree with TRBD1. Trimming removed 4 bases from V and 2 bases from J; junction bases left unmatched: 7. The CDR3 runs 15 residues. Germline V lookup: CDR1 SGHRS, CDR2 YFSETQ. CDR3 coding DNA: TGCGCCAGCAGCCCACAGGGGCCCACCACAGATACGCAGTATTTT. It encodes CASSPQGPTTDTQYF.

The gene calls are TRBV10-3 and TRBJ2-1; the match to TRBD2 covers 8 bases. The V gene's germline CDR1 is ENHRY and CDR2 SYGVKD. The CDR3 has 15 amino acids. Trimming removed 7 bases from V and 4 bases from J; junction bases left unmatched: 9. The CDR3 spells CAIKGRGGDYNEQFF. The DNA for the CDR3 is TGTGCCATCAAGGGACGGGGGGGAGATTACAATGAGCAGTTCTTC.

The chain is built from TRBV6-6 and TRBJ2-7; D not resolved. Trimming stripped 6 bases from V and 2 bases from J, with 11 bases between. The CDR3 spans 13 residues. CDR1 and CDR2 from the germline V gene are MNHNY and SVGAGI (reference sequence). The chain's CDR3 is CASSLIGPYEQYF. Here the CDR3 DNA reads TGTGCCAGCAGCCTTATTGGCCCCTACGAGCAGTACTTC.

The CDR3 region has the DNA TGTGCCTGGAGTGAGGCCCTAGCGGGAGAGCAGTACTTC. Its protein is CAWSEALAGEQYF. The chain uses TRBV30 and TRBJ2-7; 9 bases map to TRBD2. V shed 1 base and J 7 bases; nucleotides not matched to a gene: 5. CDR3 length: 13 residues. CDR1 is GTSNPN and CDR2 is SVGIG in the germline V gene (reference sequence). The complete variable domain, with remaining parts taken from reference TRBV30 and TRBJ2-7, reads SQTIHQWPATLVQPVGSPLSLECTVEGTSNPNLYWYRQAAGRGLQLLFYSVGIGQISSEVPQNLSASRPQDRQFILSSKKLLLSDSGFYLCAWSEALAGEQYFGPGTRLTVT.

The J gene is TRBJ2-7, the V gene TRBV7-6, with 8 bases fitting TRBD2. Germline CDR1 SGHVS, CDR2 FNYEAQ. The CDR3 runs 15 residues. Trimming took 4 bases from V and 3 from J; bases not matched to a gene: 8. In nucleotides, the CDR3 is TGTGCCAGCAGCTCCACCGCGGGGGGCTTCTACGAGCAGTACTTC. This sequence encodes CASSSTAGGFYEQYF.

V is TRBV7-8 and J is TRBJ1-4, with D maybe TRBD1 (6 bases). V was trimmed by 0 bases and J by 7 bases, leaving 12 bases between them. This CDR3 is 15 amino acids long. In germline, CDR1 is SGHVS, CDR2 FQNEAQ. The CDR3 DNA reads TGTGCCAGCAGCTTAGCACAGGGTAGGAGTGAAAAACTGTTTTTT. This translates into CASSLAQGRSEKLFF. Looking up the rest from reference TRBV7-8 and TRBJ1-4 gives the full variable domain: GAGVSQSPRYKVAKRGQDVALRCDPISGHVSLFWYQQALGQGPEFLTYFQNEAQLDKSGLPSDRFFAERPEGSVSTLKIQRTQQEDSAVYLCASSLAQGRSEKLFFGSGTQLSVL.